The table lists the clone carrying this TCR beta chain with a few counts. Its antigen is unidentified. Only in-frame clones appear in the TCRdb table, and some are missing; sequencing was by immunoSEQ multiplex PCR. The sample yields about 140,000 clones, approximately 87% seen once. Time point: baseline pretreatment blood. This sample's treatment: 15 Gy SBRT to primary tumor, nephrectomy 4 weeks later. This renal cell carcinoma was of the clear cell type. The record originates from a study of radiation and T cells in renal cell carcinoma. Regarding the study as a whole: In blood, top tumor clones expanded by 2 weeks, shrinking by 4.

This TCR derives from a woman in her fifties or sixties with renal cell carcinoma. The source material was blood, sampled from a patient whose treatment included radiotherapy and nephrectomy.

CDR3 DNA: TGTGCCAGCAGCGCGCCGGGACAGACTACTTCACCCCTCCACTTT. As protein: CASSAPGQTTSPLHF. The chain uses TRBV7-2 and TRBJ1-6; 7 nucleotides match TRBD1. Per germline, CDR1 SGHTA and CDR2 FQGNSA. The CDR3 consists of 15 residues. After removal of 5 bases from V and 9 bases from J, the junction contained 10 bases not matched to a gene.